The source of this TCR beta chain is a study of blood T cell repertoires in COVID-19. This CDR3 contains 13 residues. V lost 10 bases, J lost 5 bases, and 14 bases lay in between. Enrollment of patients from Seattle took place during active infection, with longitudinal follow-up. Clones were sequenced by immunoSEQ multiplex PCR, and TCRdb holds only the in-frame ones, with some missing. The repertoire has roughly 30,000 clones, just under 95% of them found once; the top ten carry 0.83%. The rearrangement joins TRBV12-3 or TRBV12-4 to TRBJ1-4; D unclear. This clonotype was sampled from a woman between 70 and 85 years old with COVID-19, enrolled during active disease. The specimen was peripheral blood. The chain's CDR3 is CATDGPENEKLFF. For the CDR3, the DNA is TGTGCCACCGATGGCCCGGAGAATGAAAAACTGTTTTTT.